Sequencing of this T cell receptor (beta chain) was carried out in a study of T cell responses to AZD1222 COVID-19 vaccine. Data came from immunoSEQ multiplex PCR; TCRdb stores just in-frame clones and leaves some out. This table holds just over 150,000 clones, more than 75% found once. The CDR3 runs 14 residues. CDR1 is MNHEY, CDR2 SVGEGT, per germline. V lost 5 bases, J lost 6 bases, and 13 bases lay in between. Source: peripheral blood, taken 28 days after the second AZD1222 dose. The chain uses TRBV6-2 or TRBV6-3 and TRBJ2-2; TRBD2 might be the D (6 bases). This sequence was found in an adult who received the AZD1222 COVID-19 vaccine. The CDR3: CASSGAPGAGELFF. CDR3 DNA: TGTGCCAGCAGTGGGGCCCCGGGGGCCGGGGAGCTGTTTTTT.